The 7 T cell receptor beta chains presented below share a single source sample, sequenced in a study of control samples from healthy donors and cancer patients. Libraries were prepared by immunoSEQ multiplex PCR; TCRdb keeps only in-frame clonotypes and omits some of them. The sample lists approximately 220,000 clones, about 93% occurring once. Sequenced input: blood. These receptors originate from a man aged 45-60 years in good health.

This rearrangement joins TRBV6-5 to TRBJ1-5, with TRBD1 matching over 10 bases. The CDR3 has 14 amino acids. In germline, CDR1 is MNHEY, CDR2 SVGAGI. V lost 6 bases, J lost 6 bases, and 5 bases stayed unmatched. The chain's CDR3 is CASRVRQGAQPQHF. The CDR3, as DNA: TGTGCCAGCAGGGTTAGACAGGGGGCTCAGCCCCAGCATTTT.

The rearrangement joins TRBV3-1 (or the pseudogene TRBV3-2) to TRBJ1-1, with D possibly TRBD1 on 5 matching bases. In germline, CDR1 is LGHDT, CDR2 YNNKEL (reference sequence). The CDR3 runs to 14 residues. Trimming stripped 3 bases from V and 0 bases from J, with 8 bases between. CDR3 sequence reads: CASSQEGLNTEAFF. For the CDR3, the DNA is TGTGCCAGCAGCCAGGAGGGACTGAACACTGAAGCTTTCTTT.

The genes are TRBV6-5 and TRBJ2-5, with 9 bases matching TRBD1. The CDR3 is 13 residues long. From germline, CDR1 is MNHEY and CDR2 SVGAGI. Germline trimming cut 6 bases from V and 4 bases from J; bases unmatched to any gene: 3. DNA of the CDR3: TGTGCCAGCAGGGGGACAGGGCGAGAGACCCAGTACTTC. Encoded protein: CASRGTGRETQYF.

J is TRBJ1-1 and V is TRBV11-3; no clear D. V was cut by 2 bases and J by 1 base, with 5 bases left in between. Germline values: CDR1 SGHNT, CDR2 YENEEA. The CDR3 covers 13 residues. The chain's CDR3 is CASSLYPNTEAFF. The CDR3 region has the DNA TGTGCCAGCAGCTTATATCCGAACACTGAAGCTTTCTTT.

V is TRBV19 and J is TRBJ2-3, with 13 positions matching TRBD2. With 6 bases clipped from V and 5 bases from J, the junction kept 8 bases outside the gene matches. CDR1 is LNHDA and CDR2 is SQIVND in the germline V gene (reference sequence). This CDR3 spans 16 amino acids. The CDR3 nucleotides are TGTGCCAGTAGGAAAACTAGCGGGGGGGTACAAGATACGCAGTATTTT. Translated: CASRKTSGGVQDTQYF.

CDR3 residues: CASSPRGNSPYEQYV. Here the CDR3 DNA reads TGTGCCAGCAGTCCTAGGGGCAACAGTCCCTACGAGCAGTACGTC. The J gene is TRBJ2-7, the V gene TRBV6-5; perhaps TRBD1 as D (5 bases). Trimming removed 5 bases from V and 2 bases from J, with 16 bases in between. The CDR3 is made up of 15 amino acids. Looked up from germline, CDR1 is MNHEY and CDR2 is SVGAGI.

The chain recombines TRBV6-5 with TRBJ1-2; D is undetermined. Deletions cut 10 bases from V and 0 bases from J, with 15 bases between. The CDR3 spans 14 residues. In germline, CDR1 is MNHEY, CDR2 SVGAGI. CDR3 sequence reads: CATWVTWTNYGYTF. CDR3 nucleotides: TGTGCCACCTGGGTGACTTGGACTAACTATGGCTACACCTTC.